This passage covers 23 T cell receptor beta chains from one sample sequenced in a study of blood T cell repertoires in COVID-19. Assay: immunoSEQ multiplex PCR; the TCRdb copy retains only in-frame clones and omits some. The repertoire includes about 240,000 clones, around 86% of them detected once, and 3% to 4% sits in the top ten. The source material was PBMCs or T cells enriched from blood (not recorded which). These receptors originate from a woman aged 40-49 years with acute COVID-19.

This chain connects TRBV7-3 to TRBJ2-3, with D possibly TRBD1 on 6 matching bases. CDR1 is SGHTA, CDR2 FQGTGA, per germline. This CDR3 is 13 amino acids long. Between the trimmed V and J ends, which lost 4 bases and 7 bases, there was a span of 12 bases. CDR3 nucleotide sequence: TGTGCCAGCAGCTCCTCCAGGGGTAATACGCAGTATTTT. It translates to CASSSSRGNTQYF.

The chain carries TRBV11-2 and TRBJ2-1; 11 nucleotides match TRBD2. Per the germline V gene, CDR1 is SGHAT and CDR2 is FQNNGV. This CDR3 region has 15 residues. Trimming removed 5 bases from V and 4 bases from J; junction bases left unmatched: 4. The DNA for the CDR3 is TGTGCCAGCAGCCTGCTAGCGGGAGGATACAATGAGCAGTTCTTC. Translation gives CASSLLAGGYNEQFF.

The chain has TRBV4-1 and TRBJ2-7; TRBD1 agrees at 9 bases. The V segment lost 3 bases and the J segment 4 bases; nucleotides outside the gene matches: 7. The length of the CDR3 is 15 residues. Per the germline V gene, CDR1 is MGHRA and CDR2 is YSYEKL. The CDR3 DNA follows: TGCGCCAGCAGCCAGCCCGGGACAGGGAGGTACGAGCAGTACTTC. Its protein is CASSQPGTGRYEQYF.

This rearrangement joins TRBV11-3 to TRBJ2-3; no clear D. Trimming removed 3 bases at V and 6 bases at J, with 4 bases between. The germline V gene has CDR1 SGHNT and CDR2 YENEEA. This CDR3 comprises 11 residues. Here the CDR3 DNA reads TGTGCCAGCAGCTTGGAGGATACGCAGTATTTT. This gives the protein CASSLEDTQYF.

CDR3 nucleotides: TGTGCCAGCAGGAGTTGGGGAGACATTCAGTACTTC. Amino acid sequence: CASRSWGDIQYF. The chain combines TRBV4-2 with TRBJ2-4; D is possibly TRBD2 (5 bases). V was cut by 6 bases and J by 8 bases, with 11 bases left in between. CDR3 size: 12 residues. CDR1 LGHNA and CDR2 YNFKEQ come from the germline V gene.

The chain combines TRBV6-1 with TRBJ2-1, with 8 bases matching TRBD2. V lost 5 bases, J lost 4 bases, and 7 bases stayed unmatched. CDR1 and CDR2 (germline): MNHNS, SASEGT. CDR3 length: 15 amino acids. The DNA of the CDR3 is TGTGCCAGCAGTCTCGGGAGGGCCCCGTACAATGAGCAGTTCTTC. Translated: CASSLGRAPYNEQFF.

CDR3 loop: CASSEEREATEAFF. The DNA for the CDR3 is TGTGCCAGCAGTGAAGAGAGGGAGGCCACTGAAGCTTTCTTT. This chain connects TRBV6-1 to TRBJ1-1; D gene ambiguous. The germline V gene has CDR1 MNHNS and CDR2 SASEGT. This CDR3 is 14 amino acids long. The V gene lost 1 base and the J gene lost 4 bases, with 10 bases spanning the gap.

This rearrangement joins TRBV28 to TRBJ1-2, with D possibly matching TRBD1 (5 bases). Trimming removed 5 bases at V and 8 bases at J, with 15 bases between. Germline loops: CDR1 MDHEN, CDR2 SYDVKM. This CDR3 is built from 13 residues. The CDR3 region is CASSVDSRGGYTF. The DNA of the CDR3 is TGTGCCAGCAGTGTCGACTCGCGGGGGGGCTACACCTTC.

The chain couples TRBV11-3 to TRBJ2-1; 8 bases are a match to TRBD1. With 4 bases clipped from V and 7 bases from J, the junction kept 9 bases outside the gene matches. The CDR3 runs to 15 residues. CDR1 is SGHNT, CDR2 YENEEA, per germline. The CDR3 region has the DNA TGTGCCAGCAGCTCTCCAAACAGGGGGTCGAATGAGCAGTTCTTC. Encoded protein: CASSSPNRGSNEQFF.

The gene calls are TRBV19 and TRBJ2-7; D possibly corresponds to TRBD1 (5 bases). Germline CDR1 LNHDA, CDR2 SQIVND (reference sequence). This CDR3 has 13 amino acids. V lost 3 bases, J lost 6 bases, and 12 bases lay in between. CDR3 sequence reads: CASSIPGIGEQYF. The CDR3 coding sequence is TGTGCCAGTAGTATCCCAGGGATAGGCGAGCAGTACTTC.

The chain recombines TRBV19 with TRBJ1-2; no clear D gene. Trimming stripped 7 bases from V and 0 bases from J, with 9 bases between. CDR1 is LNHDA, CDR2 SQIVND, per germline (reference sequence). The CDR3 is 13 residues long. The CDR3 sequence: CASNFPTNYGYTF. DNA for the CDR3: TGTGCCAGTAACTTCCCAACTAACTATGGCTACACCTTC. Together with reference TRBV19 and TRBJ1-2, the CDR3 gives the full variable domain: DGGITQSPKYLFRKEGQNVTLSCEQNLNHDAMYWYRQDPGQGLRLIYYSQIVNDFQKGDIAEGYSVSREKKESFPLTVTSAQKNPTAFYLCASNFPTNYGYTFGSGTRLTVV.

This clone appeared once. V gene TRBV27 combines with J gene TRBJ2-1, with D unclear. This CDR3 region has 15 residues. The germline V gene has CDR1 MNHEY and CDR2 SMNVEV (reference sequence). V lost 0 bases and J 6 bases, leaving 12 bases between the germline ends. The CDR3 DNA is TGTGCCAGCAGTTTATCGTATAGTCCATTCAATGAGCAGTTCTTC. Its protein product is CASSLSYSPFNEQFF.

The CDR3 loop is CASGLPQGREGYTF. CDR3 sequence (DNA): TGTGCCAGCGGCCTTCCCCAGGGGAGGGAGGGCTACACCTTC. This chain connects TRBV27 to TRBJ1-2, with D tentatively TRBD1 (6 bases). CDR1 MNHEY and CDR2 SMNVEV come from the germline V gene (reference sequence). The ends were cut back, 8 bases at V and 8 bases at J, with 21 bases in the middle. This CDR3 is 14 amino acids long.

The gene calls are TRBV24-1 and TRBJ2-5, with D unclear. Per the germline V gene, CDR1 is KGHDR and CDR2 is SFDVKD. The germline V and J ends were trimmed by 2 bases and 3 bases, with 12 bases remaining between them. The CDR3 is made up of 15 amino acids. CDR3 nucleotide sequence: TGTGCCACCAGTGATTCTCAACACGAAAAAGAGACCCAGTACTTC. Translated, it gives CATSDSQHEKETQYF.

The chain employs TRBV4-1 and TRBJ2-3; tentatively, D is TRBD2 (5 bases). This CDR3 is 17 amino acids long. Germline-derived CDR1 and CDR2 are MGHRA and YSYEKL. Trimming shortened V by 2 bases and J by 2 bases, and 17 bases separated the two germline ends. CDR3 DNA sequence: TGCGCCAGCAGCCAAATCGATCTTGGACTTTCCACAGATACGCAGTATTTT. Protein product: CASSQIDLGLSTDTQYF.

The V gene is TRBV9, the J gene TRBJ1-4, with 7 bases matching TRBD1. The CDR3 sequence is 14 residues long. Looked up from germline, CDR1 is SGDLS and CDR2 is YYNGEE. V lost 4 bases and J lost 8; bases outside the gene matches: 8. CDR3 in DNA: TGTGCCAGCAGCTCAACAGGGGACGGGGAAAAACTGTTTTTT. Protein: CASSSTGDGEKLFF.

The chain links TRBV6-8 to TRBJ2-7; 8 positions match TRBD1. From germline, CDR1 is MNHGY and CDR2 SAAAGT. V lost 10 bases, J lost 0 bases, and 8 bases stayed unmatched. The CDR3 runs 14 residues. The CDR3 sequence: CAIIGQGNSYEQYF. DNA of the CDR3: TGTGCCATCATCGGACAGGGTAACTCCTACGAGCAGTACTTC.

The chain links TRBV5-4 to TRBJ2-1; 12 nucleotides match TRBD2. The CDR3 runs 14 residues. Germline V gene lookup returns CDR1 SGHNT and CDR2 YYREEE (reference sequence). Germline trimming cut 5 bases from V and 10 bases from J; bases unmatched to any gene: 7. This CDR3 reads CASRLAGGTSEQFF. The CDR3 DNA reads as TGTGCCAGCAGGCTAGCGGGAGGGACATCAGAGCAGTTCTTC. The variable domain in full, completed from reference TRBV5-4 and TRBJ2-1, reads ETGVTQSPTHLIKTRGQQVTLRCSSQSGHNTVSWYQQALGQGPQFIFQYYREEENGRGNFPPRFSGLQFPNYSSELNVNALELDDSALYLCASRLAGGTSEQFFGPGTRLTVL.

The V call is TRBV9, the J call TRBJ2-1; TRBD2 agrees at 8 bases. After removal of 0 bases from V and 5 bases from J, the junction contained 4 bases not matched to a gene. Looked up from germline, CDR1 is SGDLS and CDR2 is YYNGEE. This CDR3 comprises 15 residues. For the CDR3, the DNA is TGTGCCAGCAGCGTAGCGGGAGGGCCCGACAATGAGCAGTTCTTC. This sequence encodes CASSVAGGPDNEQFF.

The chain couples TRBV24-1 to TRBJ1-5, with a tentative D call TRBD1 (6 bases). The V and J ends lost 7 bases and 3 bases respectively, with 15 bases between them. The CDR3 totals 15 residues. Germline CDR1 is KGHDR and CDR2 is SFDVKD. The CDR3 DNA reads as TGTGCCACCAGGGGGGCAGGGGACCTCAATCAGCCCCAGCATTTT. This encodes CATRGAGDLNQPQHF.

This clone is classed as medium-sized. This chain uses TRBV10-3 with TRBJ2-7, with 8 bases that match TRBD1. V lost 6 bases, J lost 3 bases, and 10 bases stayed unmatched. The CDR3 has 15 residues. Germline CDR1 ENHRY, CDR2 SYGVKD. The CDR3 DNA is TGTGCCATCAGGGACAGGGCCCAGACCCGCTACGAGCAGTACTTC. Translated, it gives CAIRDRAQTRYEQYF.

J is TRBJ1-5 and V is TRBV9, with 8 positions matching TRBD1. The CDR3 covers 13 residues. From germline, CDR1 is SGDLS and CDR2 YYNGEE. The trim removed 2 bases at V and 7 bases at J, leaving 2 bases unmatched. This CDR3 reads CASSVGQGQPQHF. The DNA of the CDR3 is TGTGCCAGCAGCGTCGGACAGGGACAGCCCCAGCATTTT.

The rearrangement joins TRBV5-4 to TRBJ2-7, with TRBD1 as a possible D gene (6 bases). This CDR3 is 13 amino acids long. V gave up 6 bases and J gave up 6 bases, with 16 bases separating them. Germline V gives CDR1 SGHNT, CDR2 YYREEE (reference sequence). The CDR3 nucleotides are TGTGCCAGCACCTCAGGGGAGAGGACCGAGCAGTACTTC. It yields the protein CASTSGERTEQYF.